The T cell receptor beta chain under discussion was sequenced for a study of blood T cell repertoires in COVID-19. This CDR3 spans 19 amino acids. Trimming at V came to 2 bases and at J to 1 base, leaving 13 bases not matched to a gene. CDR1 and CDR2 (germline): SEHNR, FQNEAQ (reference sequence). Here immunoSEQ multiplex PCR was the method, and the copy in TCRdb shows in-frame clones only, minus some. The sample has around 150,000 clones, around nine tenths seen once. This clone was observed once. Cohort assignment relied on participant-reported clinical history. Recovery among Cohort 3 donors was established by two negative PCRs, clearance, or symptom resolution.

The sample consisted of PBMCs or T cells enriched from blood (not recorded which). This clonotype was obtained from a woman aged 45-65 years who had recovered from COVID-19. The chain combines TRBV7-9 with TRBJ2-1; 8 bases agree with TRBD2. DNA of the CDR3: TGTGCCAGCAGCTTATGGCTAGCGGGCCAGCTAGGATCCTACAATGAGCAGTTCTTC. Residues: CASSLWLAGQLGSYNEQFF.